The 4 T cell receptor beta chains given below trace back to one sample, sequenced in a study of cytomegalovirus exposure and HLA in healthy donors. This table comes from immunoSEQ multiplex PCR, and its TCRdb copy is limited to in-frame clones, with some not included. The table has 90,000 to 130,000 clones, around nine tenths seen once; the top ten hold roughly 1.4%. The sequenced sample consisted of PBMCs. The receptors originated from a woman aged 25-40 years in good health and CMV-seropositive.

This sequence joins TRBV11-1 and TRBJ1-1; 7 bases fit TRBD1. This CDR3 is 15 amino acids long. The J segment lost 5 bases and the V segment lost 0 bases, leaving 6 bases of the junction unmatched. The germline gives CDR1 SGHAT, CDR2 FQDESV (reference sequence). The CDR3 here is CASSLALAGGTEAFF. The DNA for the CDR3 is TGTGCCAGCAGCTTAGCGCTGGCAGGGGGGACTGAAGCTTTCTTT.

CDR3 sequence: CASSVASAGGPGNEQFF. CDR3 bases: TGTGCCAGCAGCGTAGCTTCTGCGGGAGGGCCGGGCAATGAGCAGTTCTTC. The chain employs TRBV9 and TRBJ2-1, with 9 positions matching TRBD2. The CDR3 consists of 17 residues. V lost 0 bases and J lost 6; bases outside the gene matches: 10. CDR1 and CDR2 (germline): SGDLS, YYNGEE. Full variable domain (missing parts from reference TRBV9 and TRBJ2-1): DSGVTQTPKHLITATGQRVTLRCSPRSGDLSVYWYQQSLDQGLQFLIQYYNGEERAKGNILERFSAQQFPDLHSELNLSSLELGDSALYFCASSVASAGGPGNEQFFGPGTRLTVL.

This rearrangement joins TRBV10-2 to TRBJ2-7; TRBD2 agrees at 8 bases. This CDR3 comprises 13 residues. The germline CDR1 and CDR2 sequences are WSHSY and SAAADI. V was clipped by 7 bases and J by 5 bases; unmatched bases: 7. The CDR3 spells CASIRAGGDEQYF. The CDR3 DNA follows: TGCGCCAGCATCCGTGCGGGAGGCGACGAGCAGTACTTC.

This sequence joins TRBV13 and TRBJ2-7; D gene uncertain. V shed 2 bases and J shed 1 base, with 15 bases lying between them. Per germline, CDR1 PRHDT and CDR2 FYEKMQ (reference sequence). CDR3 size: 16 residues. This chain's CDR3 is CASSLKMGDRSYEQYF. In DNA form, the CDR3 reads TGTGCCAGCAGCTTAAAAATGGGCGACCGATCCTACGAGCAGTACTTC.